The rows below give T cell receptor beta chains drawn from one sample of a study of T-cell memory formation after mild COVID-19. TCRdb re-called the 5' RACE reads with MiXCR, one entry per CDR3 protein. This sample has almost 250,000 distinct CDR3 sequences; over 15% occur once, and the top ten carry about 2%. The specimen sequenced was PBMCs or a T cell subset sorted from them (not recorded which). Receptors originate from an adult woman who had mild COVID-19 (a few samples of this study predate the infection). Cell type and time point are not known. The CDR3 runs from the conserved cysteine through the conserved F or W. Fields, in order: D gene, clone size, V gene, J gene, CDR3 DNA, CDR3 protein. D genes are given only for firm matches. Part of the rows lack a size; the others show once, few, many or a class for expanded clones.

TRBD1	-	TRBV6-1	TRBJ1-5	TGTGCCAGCAGTGAACAGGGGGCCCGGCAGCCCCAGCATTTT	CASSEQGARQPQHF
TRBD2	-	TRBV5-1	TRBJ2-3	TGCGCCAGCAGCTTGACTAGCGGGGTGCTCACAGATACGCAGTATTTT	CASSLTSGVLTDTQYF
-	few	TRBV3-1	TRBJ2-7	TGTGCCAGCAGCCCCTCCTGGACGGCCACCTACGAGCAGTACTTC	CASSPSWTATYEQYF
-	few	TRBV12-3/TRBV12-4	TRBJ2-2	TGTGCCAGCAGTTTGAGGAGGAGGGGTCTTCGCACAGGCACCGGGGAGCTGTTTTTT	CASSLRRRGLRTGTGELFF
-	few	TRBV6-6	TRBJ2-7	TGTGCCAGCAGTTACGACGGACAGCTAAACGAGCAGTACTTC	CASSYDGQLNEQYF
-	once	TRBV20-1	TRBJ1-2	TGCAGTGCAAAGACAGAGTCGCATGGCTACACCTTC	CSAKTESHGYTF
-	few	TRBV2	TRBJ2-1	TGTGCCAGCAGACGGGGATTCAGCGATGAGCAGTTCTTC	CASRRGFSDEQFF
TRBD1	few	TRBV5-1	TRBJ1-6	TGCGCCAGCAGCCATGGACAGGGGAATTCACCCCTCCACTTT	CASSHGQGNSPLHF
TRBD1	-	TRBV25-1	TRBJ2-7	TGTGCCAGCAGTGAATGGGACAGGGAATACGAGCAGTACTTC	CASSEWDREYEQYF
TRBD2	-	TRBV20-1	TRBJ2-5	TGCAGTGCTAGAGTAGGGACTAGCGGAAAAGAGACCCAGTACTTC	CSARVGTSGKETQYF
-	many	TRBV5-1	TRBJ2-1	TGCGCCAGCAGCTTGGGTGGATACAATGAGCAGTTCTTC	CASSLGGYNEQFF
-	few	TRBV5-5	TRBJ2-2	TGTGCCAGCAGTCCTCATGGGGGGGAGCTGTTTTTT	CASSPHGGELFF
-	few	TRBV3-1	TRBJ2-7	TGTGCCAGCAGCCAGATGGGGGAGCAGTACTTC	CASSQMGEQYF
-	few	TRBV7-8	TRBJ1-2	TGTGCCAGCAGCTTAGAAGGCAGGGGATTCTATGGCTACACCTTC	CASSLEGRGFYGYTF
-	few	TRBV7-8	TRBJ2-3	TGTGCCAGCAGCCACCACAGGATCCATACGCAGTATTTT	CASSHHRIHTQYF
-	-	TRBV7-9	TRBJ2-2	TGTGCCAGCAGCTTCGACAGCAGGACCGGGGAGCTGTTTTTT	CASSFDSRTGELFF
TRBD1	few	TRBV7-8	TRBJ2-7	TGTGCCAGCAGCTTAAGCCGGACAGGGATGTCCGAGCAGTACTTC	CASSLSRTGMSEQYF
TRBD2	once	TRBV9	TRBJ2-5	TGTGCCAGCAGCGTAGTTAGCGGGGCCCAAGAGACCCAGTACTTC	CASSVVSGAQETQYF
-	-	TRBV9	TRBJ2-1	TGTGCCAGCAGCGTAGGGGTGGGGACCTCCTACAATGAGCAGTTCTTC	CASSVGVGTSYNEQFF
TRBD2	few	TRBV19	TRBJ2-7	TGTGCCAGTAGGCACCTAGCGGGAGACCGGGAGCAGTACTTC	CASRHLAGDREQYF
-	few	TRBV4-2	TRBJ2-3	TGTGCCAGCAGCCAAGATCCCGGGGCCCGGCGAGATACGCAGTATTTT	CASSQDPGARRDTQYF
-	few	TRBV20-1	TRBJ2-3	TGCAGTGCCCCCCGACCTAGCGGCACAGATACGCAGTATTTT	CSAPRPSGTDTQYF
-	-	TRBV7-2	TRBJ1-3	TGTGCCAGCAGCGTTCTACAGGGAAACACCATATATTTT	CASSVLQGNTIYF
-	-	TRBV12-3/TRBV12-4	TRBJ1-1	TGTGCCAGCAGCGGTCCCAGGAACACTGAAGCTTTCTTT	CASSGPRNTEAFF
-	few	TRBV5-5	TRBJ1-5	TGTGCCAGCAGTCTCACAGGGCAACAGCCCCAGCATTTT	CASSLTGQQPQHF
-	-	TRBV12-3/TRBV12-4	TRBJ1-1	TGTGCCAGCAGTTTCAGGGGCTTAGGGATGAACACTGAAGCTTTCTTT	CASSFRGLGMNTEAFF
-	-	TRBV19	TRBJ1-2	TGTGCCAGTAGTATCTTCGGGTCAGGGATCTATGGCTACACCTTC	CASSIFGSGIYGYTF
-	few	TRBV9	TRBJ1-2	TGTGCCAGCAGCGTAGGTGAGGGTTCAAGCTATGGCTACACCTTC	CASSVGEGSSYGYTF
TRBD2	few	TRBV18	TRBJ2-3	TGTGCCAGCTCACCTGCCCTGACTAGCGGAGCCACAGATACGCAGTATTTT	CASSPALTSGATDTQYF
TRBD2	few	TRBV20-1	TRBJ2-3	TGCAGTGCTAGAGATCTGGCTAGCGGGAGTCCAGATACGCAGTATTTT	CSARDLASGSPDTQYF
-	-	TRBV7-6	TRBJ1-2	TGTGCCAGCAGCCGCGGGACGGATTATGGCTACACCTTC	CASSRGTDYGYTF
-	few	TRBV14	TRBJ2-1	TGTGCCAGCAGTCCCATGAGGACAGTCTCCTACAATGAGCAGTTCTTC	CASSPMRTVSYNEQFF
-	many	TRBV5-1	TRBJ2-5	TGCGCCAGCACCTTACAGCCGGGGGAGACCCAGTACTTC	CASTLQPGETQYF
-	-	TRBV12-3/TRBV12-4	TRBJ1-3	TGTGCCAGCATGGAGACATTCTTGAGCACCATATATTTT	CASMETFLSTIYF
-	-	TRBV5-6	TRBJ1-5	TGTGCCAGCAGCTTGGGGGTAGGGGATCCCCAGCATTTT	CASSLGVGDPQHF